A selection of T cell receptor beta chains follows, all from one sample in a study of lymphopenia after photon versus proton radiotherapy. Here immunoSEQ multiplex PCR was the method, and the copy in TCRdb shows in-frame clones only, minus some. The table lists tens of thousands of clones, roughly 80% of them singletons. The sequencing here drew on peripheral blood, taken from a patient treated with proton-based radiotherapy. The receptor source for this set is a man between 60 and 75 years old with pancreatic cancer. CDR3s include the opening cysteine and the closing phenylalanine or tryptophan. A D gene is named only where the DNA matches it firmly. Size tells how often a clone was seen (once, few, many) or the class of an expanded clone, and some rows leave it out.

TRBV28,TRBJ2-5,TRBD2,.,CASSLDAGEETQYF,TGTGCCAGCAGTTTGGATGCGGGGGAAGAGACCCAGTACTTC
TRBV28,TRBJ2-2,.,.,CASSLDGIATSGELFF,TGTGCCAGCAGTCTGGACGGAATTGCCACTTCCGGGGAGCTGTTTTTT
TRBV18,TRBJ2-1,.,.,CASSPGSYNEQFF,TGTGCCAGCTCACCAGGCTCCTACAATGAGCAGTTCTTC
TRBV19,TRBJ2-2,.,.,CASSKEDRPNTGELFF,TGTGCCAGTAGTAAAGAGGACAGACCGAACACCGGGGAGCTGTTTTTT
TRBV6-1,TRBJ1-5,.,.,CASSGDVWQDQPQHF,TGTGCCAGCAGCGGAGATGTTTGGCAGGACCAGCCCCAGCATTTT
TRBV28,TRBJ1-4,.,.,CASSLGTSEKLFF,TGTGCCAGCAGTCTCGGGACATCTGAAAAACTGTTTTTT
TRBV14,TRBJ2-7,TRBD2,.,CASSQGTSVYYEQYF,TGTGCCAGCAGCCAAGGGACTAGCGTTTACTACGAGCAGTACTTC
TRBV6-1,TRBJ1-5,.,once,CASSEVGRAPQPQHF,TGTGCCAGCAGTGAAGTAGGAAGGGCGCCTCAGCCCCAGCATTTT
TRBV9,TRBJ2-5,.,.,CASSMSPVETQYF,TGTGCCAGCAGCATGAGCCCGGTAGAGACCCAGTACTTC
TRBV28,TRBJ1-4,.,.,CASSLAGVTTNEKLFF,TGTGCCAGCAGTTTAGCAGGGGTAACAACTAATGAAAAACTGTTTTTT
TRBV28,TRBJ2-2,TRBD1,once,CASSRSGQGYTGELFF,TGTGCCAGCAGTCGTTCGGGACAGGGCTACACCGGGGAGCTGTTTTTT
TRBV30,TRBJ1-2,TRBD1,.,CAWSAWGQASYGYTF,TGTGCCTGGAGTGCGTGGGGACAGGCTAGCTATGGCTACACCTTC
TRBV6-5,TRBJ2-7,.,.,CASSSPTSYEQYF,TGTGCCAGCAGTTCCCCTACCTCCTACGAGCAGTACTTC
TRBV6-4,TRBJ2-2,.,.,CASSPSTANGELFF,TGTGCCAGCAGTCCCTCGACGGCGAACGGGGAGCTGTTTTTT
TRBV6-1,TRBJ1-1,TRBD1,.,CASSVGQGTMNTEAFF,TGTGCCAGCAGTGTGGGACAGGGCACCATGAACACTGAAGCTTTCTTT
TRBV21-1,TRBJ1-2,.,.,CASSKEETGQYGYTF,TGTGCCAGCAGCAAAGAGGAGACAGGGCAATATGGCTACACCTTC
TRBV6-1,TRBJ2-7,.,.,CASSEGPGPAYEQYF,TGTGCCAGCAGTGAAGGCCCAGGGCCCGCCTACGAGCAGTACTTC
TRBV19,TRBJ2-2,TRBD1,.,CASSTGTGGSTGELFF,TGTGCCAGTAGTACCGGGACAGGGGGTAGCACCGGGGAGCTGTTTTTT
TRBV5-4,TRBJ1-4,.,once,CASSFGTGGEKLFF,TGTGCCAGCAGCTTTGGCACGGGAGGGGAAAAACTGTTTTTT
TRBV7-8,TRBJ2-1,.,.,CASSLVPGRNNEQFF,TGTGCCAGCAGCCTTGTCCCGGGACGGAACAATGAGCAGTTCTTC
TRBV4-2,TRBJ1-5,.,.,CASSQDTGYPNQPQHF,TGTGCCAGCAGCCAAGATACAGGGTATCCCAATCAGCCCCAGCATTTT
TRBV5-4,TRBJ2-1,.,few,CASSSLKSGGGEQFF,TGTGCCAGCAGCTCCCTCAAATCGGGGGGCGGTGAGCAGTTCTTC
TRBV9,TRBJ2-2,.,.,CASSVAGATGELFF,TGTGCCAGCAGCGTAGCAGGGGCCACCGGGGAGCTGTTTTTT
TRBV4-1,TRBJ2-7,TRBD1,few,CASSPTGLSSYEQYF,TGCGCCAGCAGCCCGACAGGGCTAAGCTCCTACGAGCAGTACTTC
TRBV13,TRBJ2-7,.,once,CASSQKSEQYF,TGTGCCAGCAGCCAGAAAAGCGAGCAGTACTTC
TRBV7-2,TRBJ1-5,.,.,CASSLGLNQPQHF,TGTGCCAGCAGCTTAGGCCTGAATCAGCCCCAGCATTTT
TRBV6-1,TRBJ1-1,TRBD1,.,CASSQTGRGTEAFF,TGTGCCAGCAGTCAGACAGGGAGGGGCACTGAAGCTTTCTTT
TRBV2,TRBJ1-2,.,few,CASTGDPPNYGYTF,TGTGCCAGCACCGGCGATCCGCCTAACTATGGCTACACCTTC
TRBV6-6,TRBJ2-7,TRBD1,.,CASRTGQGLSYEQYF,TGTGCCAGCAGAACTGGACAGGGCCTCTCCTACGAGCAGTACTTC
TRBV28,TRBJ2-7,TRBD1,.,CASSSTGPEEQYF,TGTGCCAGCAGTTCGACAGGGCCCGAAGAGCAGTACTTC
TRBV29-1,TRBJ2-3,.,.,CSVGTSTDTQYF,TGCAGCGTTGGGACTAGCACAGATACGCAGTATTTT
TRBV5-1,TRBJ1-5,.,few,CASSLNRGDQPQHF,TGCGCCAGCAGCTTGAACAGAGGAGATCAGCCCCAGCATTTT
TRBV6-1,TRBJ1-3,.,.,CASSETGKGNTIYF,TGTGCCAGCAGTGAAACAGGGAAAGGAAACACCATATATTTT
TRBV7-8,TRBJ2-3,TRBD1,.,CASSFRQGRDTQYF,TGTGCCAGCAGCTTCAGACAGGGGAGAGATACGCAGTATTTT
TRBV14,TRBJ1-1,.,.,CASSQPGMNTEAFF,TGTGCCAGCTCCCAGCCTGGGATGAACACTGAAGCTTTCTTT
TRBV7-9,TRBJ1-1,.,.,CASSSPGTPNTEAFF,TGTGCCAGCAGCTCTCCCGGGACTCCGAACACTGAAGCTTTCTTT
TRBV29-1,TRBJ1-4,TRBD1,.,CSADRGEKLFF,TGCAGCGCGGACAGGGGTGAAAAACTGTTTTTT
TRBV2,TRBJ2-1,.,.,CASSGVLGNEQFF,TGTGCCAGCAGTGGGGTTCTAGGCAATGAGCAGTTCTTC
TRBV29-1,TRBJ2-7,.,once,CSVGTKGQDGQYF,TGCAGCGTTGGAACCAAAGGACAAGACGGTCAGTACTTC
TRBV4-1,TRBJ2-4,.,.,CASSQNRVGNIQYF,TGCGCCAGCAGCCAAAACAGGGTCGGAAACATTCAGTACTTC